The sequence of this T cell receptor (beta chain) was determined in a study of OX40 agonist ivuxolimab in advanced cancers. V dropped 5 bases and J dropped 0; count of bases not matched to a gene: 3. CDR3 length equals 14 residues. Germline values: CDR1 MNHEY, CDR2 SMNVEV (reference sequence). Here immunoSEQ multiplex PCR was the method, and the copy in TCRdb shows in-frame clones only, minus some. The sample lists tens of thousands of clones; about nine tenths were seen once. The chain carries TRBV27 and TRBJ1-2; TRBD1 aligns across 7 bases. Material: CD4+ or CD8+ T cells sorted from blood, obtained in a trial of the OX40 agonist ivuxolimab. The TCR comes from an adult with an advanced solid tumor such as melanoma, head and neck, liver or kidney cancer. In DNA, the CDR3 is TGTGCCAGCAGTAGGACAGGAGCTAACTATGGCTACACCTTC. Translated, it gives CASSRTGANYGYTF.